These T cell receptor beta chains were read from a single sample in a study of Graves' ophthalmopathy and Graves' hyperthyroidism. One entry per CDR3 protein, called by TCRdb with MiXCR from the multiplex PCR reads. The table lists a few hundred thousand distinct CDR3 sequences, roughly 40% of them singletons, with about 4.2% in the top ten. Input material: peripheral blood or thyroid tissue (not recorded which). Receptor source: an adult man with Graves' hyperthyroidism. CDR3s leave out the opening cysteine and the closing phenylalanine or tryptophan.

v_gene	j_gene	CDR3aa
TRBV2	TRBJ2-6	ASSPALSGANVLT
TRBV19	TRBJ2-7	ASSELAGNSYEQY
TRBV10-3	TRBJ1-2	ASSLYPVTSGNT
TRBV20-1	TRBJ2-5	SARFGPLLASGSGSYRETQY
TRBV7-9	TRBJ2-3	ASWSGTTDTQY
TRBV10-3	TRBJ1-2	AISEAGLEGAYGYT
TRBV29-1	TRBJ1-6	SVREGVNSPLH
TRBV27	TRBJ1-6	ASSLYGEGNSPLH
TRBV11-2	TRBJ1-6	ASSPDRWALH
TRBV7-9	TRBJ2-7	ASSLISGGAINEQY
TRBV10-3	TRBJ2-3	ASIRTGRASYPSTDTQY
TRBV7-3	TRBJ2-7	ASSPTSTGGSTYEQY
TRBV6-5	TRBJ1-2	ASSYSSYRIGYGYT
TRBV4-1	TRBJ2-7	ASSLAQGKYEQY
TRBV9	TRBJ2-3	ASSVAHGDTQY
TRBV12-3/TRBV12-4	TRBJ1-4	ASSFGQAEKLF
TRBV29-1	TRBJ2-1	SVETGEQF
TRBV7-2	TRBJ1-2	ASSHIRDRETYGYT
TRBV15	TRBJ2-2	ATSREKAAIGELF
TRBV6-5	TRBJ1-2	ASSTTGGYGYT
TRBV9	TRBJ1-6	ASSVDSSYNSPLH
TRBV29-1	TRBJ2-1	SVDGLAGAHSYNEQF
TRBV3-1	TRBJ2-7	ASSQEHPRVAGYYEQY
TRBV5-1	.	ASSPGLAGDEQF
TRBV29-1	TRBJ2-7	SVEYGYEQY
TRBV6-1	TRBJ2-2	ASSEATRVFSRELF
TRBV14	TRBJ1-5	ASSQDWDQPQH
TRBV7-6	TRBJ1-1	ASSLGVENTEAF
TRBV7-9	TRBJ2-5	ASSLGLSPPEETQY
TRBV7-2	TRBJ1-5	ASSFGGVGNQPQH
TRBV20-1	TRBJ1-3	SARPGYSGNTIY
TRBV7-8	TRBJ2-7	ASSLGTASTYEQY
TRBV7-6	TRBJ2-3	AGSLVSGSTDTQY
TRBV19	TRBJ1-1	ASSIVAGDTEAF
TRBV7-2	TRBJ1-4	ASSQEGLEADEKLF
TRBV14	TRBJ2-7	ASSPQGGAAASYEQY
TRBV2	TRBJ1-2	ARRAPSNYGYT
TRBV12-3/TRBV12-4	TRBJ1-3	ASSFSNRGSGNTIY
TRBV29-1	TRBJ2-2	SVEGKTGTNTGELF